These T cell receptor beta chains were read from a single sample in a study of T cell changes during pregnancy in multiple sclerosis. TCRdb's table, derived via immunoSEQ multiplex PCR, lists solely in-frame clones and lacks some. The repertoire holds approximately 44,000 clones, with 80% to 95% as singletons. Sample: CD4+ T cells from peripheral blood mononuclear cells, taken before pregnancy. Receptors originate from a female donor with multiple sclerosis, enrolled in a pregnancy study. CDR3s include the opening cysteine and the closing phenylalanine or tryptophan. The order of the fields is D gene, V gene, clone size, J gene, CDR3 protein, CDR3 DNA. D genes are given only for firm matches. Some rows mark clone size as missing; the rest say once, few, many or name a class of expanded clone.

TRBD1,TRBV7-2,-,TRBJ1-1,CASSKTGFLTNTEAFF,TGTGCCAGCAGCAAGACAGGGTTTTTGACGAACACTGAAGCTTTCTTT
-,TRBV15,-,TRBJ2-7,CATSRDVGGLGEQYF,TGTGCCACCAGCAGAGATGTGGGGGGTCTTGGGGAGCAGTACTTC
TRBD1,TRBV11-2,-,TRBJ1-3,CASSSFLGTEFSSGNTIYF,TGTGCCAGCAGCTCCTTCCTAGGGACAGAATTTAGCTCTGGAAACACCATATATTTT
-,TRBV18,-,TRBJ2-3,CASSPLPSPTDTQYF,TGTGCCAGCTCACCACTGCCTAGCCCCACAGATACGCAGTATTTT
TRBD2,TRBV9,-,TRBJ2-1,CASSDRRTSGGALGIDEQFF,TGTGCCAGCAGCGATCGTCGGACTAGCGGGGGGGCCTTGGGTATCGATGAGCAGTTCTTC
TRBD1,TRBV29-1,once,TRBJ2-1,CSVEAHGTVDNEQFF,TGCAGCGTTGAAGCCCACGGGACAGTAGACAATGAGCAGTTCTTC
TRBD1,TRBV9,-,TRBJ2-2,CASSVVGQGRTGELFF,TGTGCCAGCAGCGTGGTCGGACAGGGACGCACCGGGGAGCTGTTTTTT
TRBD1,TRBV25-1,-,TRBJ2-5,CASTRDRPQETQYF,TGTGCCAGCACCCGGGACAGACCTCAAGAGACCCAGTACTTC
-,TRBV18,-,TRBJ2-3,CASSPGGAIVDTQYF,TGTGCCAGCTCACCAGGGGGGGCCATCGTAGATACGCAGTATTTT
TRBD2,TRBV19,-,TRBJ2-3,CASSMAGGPSTDTQYF,TGTGCCAGTAGTATGGCGGGAGGGCCAAGCACAGATACGCAGTATTTT
-,TRBV5-8,-,TRBJ1-6,CASSRLVLESPLHF,TGTGCCAGCAGCCGATTAGTTCTCGAGTCACCCCTCCACTTT
TRBD1,TRBV5-1,-,TRBJ2-3,CASSTSDRWGTDTQYF,TGCGCCAGCAGCACCTCGGACAGGTGGGGCACAGATACGCAGTATTTT
-,TRBV7-9,-,TRBJ1-3,CASSQTGSRHTIYF,TGTGCCAGCAGCCAGACGGGGTCCCGACACACCATATATTTT
-,TRBV25-1,-,TRBJ1-5,CASSAHGGSNDQPQHF,TGTGCCAGCAGTGCGCACGGAGGCAGTAACGATCAGCCCCAGCATTTT
-,TRBV9,-,TRBJ2-5,CASSARGAKETQYF,TGTGCCAGCAGCGCCAGGGGGGCCAAGGAGACCCAGTACTTC
TRBD1,TRBV15,-,TRBJ2-7,CATSRHPTGGWDEQYF,TGTGCCACCAGCAGACACCCGACAGGGGGCTGGGACGAGCAGTACTTC
-,TRBV7-2,-,TRBJ1-2,CASSLATRGRGGYTF,TGTGCCAGCAGCTTAGCGACAAGGGGCAGGGGCGGCTACACCTTC
-,TRBV7-9,-,TRBJ1-6,CASSLGSSGNSPLHF,TGTGCCAGCAGCTTAGGGTCGAGCGGTAATTCACCCCTCCACTTT
TRBD1,TRBV11-2,-,TRBJ1-2,CASSLVTGDYGYTF,TGTGCCAGCAGTCTAGTTACAGGGGACTATGGCTACACCTTC
TRBD1,TRBV9,-,TRBJ2-5,CASSLDTGGETQYF,TGTGCCAGCAGCTTAGATACAGGGGGAGAGACCCAGTACTTC
-,TRBV4-1,-,TRBJ2-3,CASSQRGGLSGTDTQYF,TGCGCCAGCAGCCAAAGAGGCGGGCTTTCTGGGACAGATACGCAGTATTTT
-,TRBV5-1,-,TRBJ2-5,CASSLVGDQETQYF,TGCGCCAGCAGCTTGGTCGGAGATCAAGAGACCCAGTACTTC
TRBD1,TRBV6-1,-,TRBJ1-3,CASSADRGGGNTIYF,TGTGCCAGCAGTGCTGACAGGGGAGGAGGAAACACCATATATTTT
-,TRBV7-9,once,TRBJ2-2,CASSVYQGTNTGELFF,TGTGCCAGCAGCGTATATCAGGGAACGAACACCGGGGAGCTGTTTTTT
-,TRBV6-1,-,TRBJ1-1,CASSEARGGEAFF,TGTGCCAGCAGTGAAGCGCGCGGGGGTGAGGCTTTCTTT
TRBD1,TRBV30,-,TRBJ2-7,CASRDSFYEQYF,TGTGCCTCCCGGGACAGCTTCTACGAGCAGTACTTC
TRBD2,TRBV6-1,-,TRBJ2-1,CASSDRLALRHNEQFF,TGTGCCAGCAGTGACCGACTAGCGTTAAGACACAATGAGCAGTTCTTC
-,TRBV7-9,-,TRBJ2-2,CASSFTGLGGELFF,TGTGCCAGCAGCTTTACAGGCTTAGGCGGGGAGCTGTTTTTT
-,TRBV28,-,TRBJ2-4,CASSFRVMAKNIQYF,TGTGCCAGCAGTTTCCGGGTGATGGCCAAAAACATTCAGTACTTC
TRBD2,TRBV19,-,TRBJ2-3,CASSIVAGVLDTQYF,TGTGCCAGTAGTATAGTAGCGGGAGTATTAGATACGCAGTATTTT
-,TRBV6-5,once,TRBJ2-2,CASARTLNTGELFF,TGTGCCAGCGCCCGGACTTTGAACACCGGGGAGCTGTTTTTT
-,TRBV5-1,-,TRBJ2-1,CASSSTASLEQFF,TGCGCCAGCAGCTCCACCGCGTCTCTAGAGCAGTTCTTC
-,TRBV25-1,-,TRBJ1-6,CASSEPQGFHSPLHF,TGTGCCAGCAGTGAACCTCAGGGGTTCCATTCACCCCTCCACTTT
-,TRBV29-1,-,TRBJ2-5,CSVRPRGEETQYF,TGCAGCGTGAGGCCCAGGGGCGAGGAGACCCAGTACTTC
TRBD1,TRBV19,-,TRBJ2-2,CASSGQGWTGELFF,TGTGCCAGCTCAGGACAGGGGTGGACCGGGGAGCTGTTTTTT
-,TRBV6-5,-,TRBJ2-1,CASQPTGYNEQFF,TGTGCCAGCCAACCTACGGGGTACAATGAGCAGTTCTTC
TRBD1,TRBV5-1,-,TRBJ1-2,CASSLGGQSQGGYTF,TGCGCCAGCAGCTTGGGGGGACAGTCCCAAGGAGGCTACACCTTC
-,TRBV2,-,TRBJ2-7,CASSPPIASSYEQYF,TGTGCCAGCAGCCCCCCAATAGCGAGCTCCTACGAGCAGTACTTC
TRBD1,TRBV2,-,TRBJ1-2,CASSLGQDHGYTF,TGTGCCAGCAGTCTTGGACAGGATCATGGCTACACCTTC
TRBD1,TRBV27,-,TRBJ2-7,CASSFWVGQGTHEQYF,TGTGCCAGCAGTTTTTGGGTCGGACAGGGCACCCACGAGCAGTACTTC
-,TRBV19,-,TRBJ1-5,CASSIPAQVSNQPQHF,TGTGCCAGTAGTATCCCGGCGCAGGTTAGCAATCAGCCCCAGCATTTT
-,TRBV6-1,few,TRBJ1-6,CASSAYVVSPLHF,TGTGCCAGCAGCGCCTACGTGGTCTCACCCCTCCACTTT
TRBD2,TRBV5-4,-,TRBJ2-1,CASSLVLAGNYNEQFF,TGTGCCAGCAGCTTGGTACTAGCGGGGAATTACAATGAGCAGTTCTTC
TRBD1,TRBV6-5,-,TRBJ1-2,CASSLRQGLGGYTF,TGTGCCAGCAGTCTGAGACAGGGCCTTGGAGGCTACACCTTC
-,TRBV5-1,-,TRBJ2-7,CASRGGAGQYF,TGCGCCAGCAGGGGCGGGGCCGGGCAGTACTTC
-,TRBV19,-,TRBJ1-3,CASTPRRGDSGNTIYF,TGTGCCAGTACCCCGCGCCGGGGGGACTCTGGAAACACCATATATTTT
TRBD1,TRBV7-9,-,TRBJ2-1,CASSLAAGGWGSSYNEQFF,TGTGCCAGCAGCTTAGCTGCAGGGGGCTGGGGAAGCTCCTACAATGAGCAGTTCTTC
TRBD1,TRBV6-1,-,TRBJ1-2,CASSEGDRGSGYTF,TGTGCCAGCAGTGAAGGGGACAGGGGATCTGGCTACACCTTC
TRBD2,TRBV5-1,-,TRBJ2-5,CASSSSSGSRETQYF,TGCGCCAGCAGCTCCTCTAGCGGGAGCCGAGAGACCCAGTACTTC
-,TRBV20-1,-,TRBJ1-4,CSAPDLEKLFF,TGCAGTGCGCCGGACTTAGAAAAACTGTTTTTT
-,TRBV6-7,-,TRBJ2-1,CASSYPFRAAYYNEQFF,TGTGCCAGCAGTTACCCCTTTCGAGCGGCTTATTACAATGAGCAGTTCTTC
TRBD2,TRBV7-7,-,TRBJ2-3,CASSLGAGGPTDTQYF,TGTGCCAGCAGCTTAGGAGCGGGGGGGCCTACAGATACGCAGTATTTT
-,TRBV4-2,-,TRBJ2-1,CASSQRGGDNEQFF,TGTGCCAGCAGCCAAAGAGGCGGAGACAATGAGCAGTTCTTC